One TCR beta chain is described in this entry. This clonotype was seen more than once but under ten times. Its antigen is unknown. Nothing much larger sits one base from this clone, and base qualities are not available. The sample originates from a study of T cells after yellow fever vaccination (dated by TCRdb to about 2019). Study-wide context: The SMART-Seq v4 Ultra Low Input RNA kit was used to prepare libraries from fractions with low cell numbers. To follow T-cell clones before and after primary and booster YFV17D yellow fever vaccination, bulk TCR alpha and beta repertoires were sequenced over time. Two healthy male donors, one aged 18 to 30 and one aged 30 to 40 years, made up the cohort. Blood samples were taken at several timepoints before and after primary and secondary immunization, and bulk PBMC replicates and cell subsets were isolated.

TCR cDNA was synthesized by 5'RACE template switching, which introduced a universal primer site and unique molecular identifiers. Priming for cDNA synthesis came from both the TCR alpha and TCR beta constant segments. Libraries were amplified in two PCR steps, with sample barcodes and sequencing adapters added in the second step. Sequencing of libraries was done on Illumina HiSeq 2500 (2x100 bp) or NovaSeq (2x150 bp). The paper's processing steps were these. MIGEC handled demultiplexing of reads and collapsing into UMI consensus sequences, while MiXCR performed V(D)J alignment. Clonotypes responding to the vaccine were identified with edgeR on replicate PBMC samples, with the criteria of FDR below 0.01 and a log2 fold change above 5 up to day 15. Each bulk clonotype was labeled CD4 or CD8 based on which sequenced repertoire, CD4 or CD8, contained the clonotype at higher abundance. TCRdb reprocessing: public reads trimmed at Q25 with fastp, clones called with MiXCR, in-frame beta chains kept. Rows with a matching CDR3 protein are joined into one entry that keeps the most common DNA and genes. TCRdb, not the original authors, processed these V and J calls. The sample profile shows approximately 510,000 distinct CDR3 sequences; around a fifth of them were found once. The ten largest make up about a sixth of the sample.

In light of the paper, this sample's treatment or condition label describes: live attenuated yellow fever vaccine strain. At each blood-draw timepoint, two biological replicates of bulk PBMCs were collected. A standard Ficoll-Paque protocol was used to isolate PBMCs from peripheral blood. TriZol was used to extract RNA from bulk PBMCs, from CD4 and CD8 fractions, and from dextramer-positive and dextramer-negative fractions. V is pared back by 4 bases and J by 0 bases, with 10 bases lying between the germline termini. The CDR3 spans 14 residues, from the cysteine through the phenylalanine. Solely the CDR3 DNA is kept, with 42 bases framed from the first base. Reading the germline V gene gives CDR1 SQVTM and CDR2 ANQGSEA. Study-level results and caveats: A small fraction of clonotypes showed up in both the CD4 and CD8 compartments, probably as a result of convergent recombination. Computational filtering was required because FACS-sorted repertoires could contain abundant contaminating clonotypes from the bulk population. Compared with the primary T-cell response, the secondary T-cell response was weaker but faster, peaking on day 5 rather than day 15. After the booster, most of the clones that had expanded following primary vaccination were detected again (just under 97% of CD4 and 85% to 90% of CD8), which suggests that memory was broadly maintained. Because only a couple of donors were included in the study, the extent to which the findings can be generalized is limited.

The TCR sequence derives from a man aged 18 to 30 who received the YFV17D yellow fever vaccine. The V gene is TRBV29-1 and the J gene is TRBJ2-1; TRBD1 is perhaps the D gene, given 5 matching bases. This specimen consisted of PBMCs, obtained around 3 weeks after the first yellow fever vaccination. The nucleotide sequence is TGCAGCGTTGTAGGTCAGGGCTCCTACAATGAGCAGTTCTTC. This gives the protein CSVVGQGSYNEQFF.